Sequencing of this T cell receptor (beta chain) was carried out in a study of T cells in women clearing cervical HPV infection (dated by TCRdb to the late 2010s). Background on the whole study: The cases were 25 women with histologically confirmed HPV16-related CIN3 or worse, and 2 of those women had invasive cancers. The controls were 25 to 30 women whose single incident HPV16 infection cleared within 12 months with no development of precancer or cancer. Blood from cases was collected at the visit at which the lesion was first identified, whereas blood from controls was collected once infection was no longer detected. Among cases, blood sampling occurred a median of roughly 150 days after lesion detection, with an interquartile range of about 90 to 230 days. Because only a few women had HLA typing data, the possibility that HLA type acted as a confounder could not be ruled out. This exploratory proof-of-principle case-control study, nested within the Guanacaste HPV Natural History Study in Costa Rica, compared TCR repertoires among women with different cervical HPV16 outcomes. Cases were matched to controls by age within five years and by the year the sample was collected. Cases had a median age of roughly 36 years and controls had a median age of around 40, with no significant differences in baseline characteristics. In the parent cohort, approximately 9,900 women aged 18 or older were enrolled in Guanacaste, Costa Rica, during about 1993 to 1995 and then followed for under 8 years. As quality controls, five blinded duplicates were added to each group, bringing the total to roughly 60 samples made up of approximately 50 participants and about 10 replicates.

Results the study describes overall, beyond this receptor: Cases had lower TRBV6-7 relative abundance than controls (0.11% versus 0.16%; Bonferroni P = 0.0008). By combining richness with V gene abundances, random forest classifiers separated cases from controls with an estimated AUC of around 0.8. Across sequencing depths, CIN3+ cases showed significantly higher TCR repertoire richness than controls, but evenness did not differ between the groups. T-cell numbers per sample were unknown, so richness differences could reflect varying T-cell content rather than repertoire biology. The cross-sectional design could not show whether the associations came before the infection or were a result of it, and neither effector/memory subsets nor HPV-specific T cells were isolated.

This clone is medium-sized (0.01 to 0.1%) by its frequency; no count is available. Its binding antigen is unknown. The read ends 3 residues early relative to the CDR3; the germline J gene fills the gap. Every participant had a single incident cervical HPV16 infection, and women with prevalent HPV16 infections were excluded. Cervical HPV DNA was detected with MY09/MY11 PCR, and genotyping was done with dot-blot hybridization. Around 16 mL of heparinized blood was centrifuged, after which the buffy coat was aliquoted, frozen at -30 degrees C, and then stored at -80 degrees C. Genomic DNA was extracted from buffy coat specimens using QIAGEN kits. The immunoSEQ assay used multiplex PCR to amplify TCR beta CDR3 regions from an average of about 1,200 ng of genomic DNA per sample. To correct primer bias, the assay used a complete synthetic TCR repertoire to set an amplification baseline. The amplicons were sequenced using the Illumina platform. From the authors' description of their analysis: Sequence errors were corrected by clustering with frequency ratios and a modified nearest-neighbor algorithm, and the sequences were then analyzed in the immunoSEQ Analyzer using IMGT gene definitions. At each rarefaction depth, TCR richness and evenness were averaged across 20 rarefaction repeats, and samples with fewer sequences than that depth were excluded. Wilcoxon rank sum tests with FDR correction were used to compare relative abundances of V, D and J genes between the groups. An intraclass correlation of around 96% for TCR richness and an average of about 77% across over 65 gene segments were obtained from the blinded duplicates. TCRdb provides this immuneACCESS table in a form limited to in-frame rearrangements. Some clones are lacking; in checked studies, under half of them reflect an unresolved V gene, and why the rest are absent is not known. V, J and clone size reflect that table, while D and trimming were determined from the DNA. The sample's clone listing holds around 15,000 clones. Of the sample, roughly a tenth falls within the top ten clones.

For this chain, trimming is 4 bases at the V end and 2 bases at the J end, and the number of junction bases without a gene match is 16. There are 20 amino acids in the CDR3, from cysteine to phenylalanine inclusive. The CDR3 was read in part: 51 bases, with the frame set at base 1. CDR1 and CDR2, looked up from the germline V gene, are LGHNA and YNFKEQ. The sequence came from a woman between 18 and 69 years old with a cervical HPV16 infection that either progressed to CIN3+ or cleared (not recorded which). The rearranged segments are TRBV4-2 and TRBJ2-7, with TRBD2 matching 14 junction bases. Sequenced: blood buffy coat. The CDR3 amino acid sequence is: CASSPSRGLAGVKFPYEQYF. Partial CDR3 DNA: TGTGCCAGCAGCCCAAGTAGGGGACTAGCGGGAGTGAAGTTCCCCTACGAG.